These T cell receptor beta chains were read from a single sample in a study of graft-versus-host responses after intestinal transplantation. No antigen has been assigned to these receptors. Using immunoSEQ multiplex PCR, the repertoire was profiled, and TCRdb retains in-frame clones only, with some absent. The sample includes roughly 100,000 clones, 87% of them seen just once. Source: unstimulated CD4+ T cells sorted from spleen or lymph node cells, taken before intestinal transplant. These receptors were obtained from a human donor who received an intestinal transplant. Each CDR3 is given with its conserved first and last residue. D genes are given only for firm matches. Not all rows give a size; the values are once, few, many and, for expanded clones, a class.

TRBV18,TRBJ1-6,-,-,CASSPSTNSPLHF,TGTGCCAGCTCACCATCCACCAATTCACCCCTCCACTTT
TRBV5-4,TRBJ2-5,-,TRBD2,CASSLVLAGQETQYF,TGTGCCAGCAGCTTGGTGCTAGCGGGACAAGAGACCCAGTACTTC
TRBV10-3,TRBJ1-5,-,-,CVTGGLCQPQHF,TGTGTTACGGGGGGGTTGTGTCAGCCCCAGCATTTT
TRBV20-1,TRBJ1-1,-,-,CSARQNTEAFF,TGCAGTGCTAGACAGAACACTGAAGCTTTCTTT
TRBV11-2,TRBJ2-5,-,-,CASSLNRQETQYF,TGTGCCAGCAGCTTGAACAGACAAGAGACCCAGTACTTC
TRBV9,TRBJ1-6,-,TRBD1,CASSPVRDRAGNSPLHF,TGTGCCAGCAGCCCCGTTCGGGACAGGGCGGGAAATTCACCCCTCCACTTT
TRBV4-2,TRBJ2-2,-,TRBD2,CASSQTGAGEAGELFF,TGTGCCAGCAGCCAGACCGGGGCGGGAGAAGCCGGGGAGCTGTTTTTT
TRBV2,TRBJ2-2,once,-,CASSPTGTGELFF,TGTGCCAGCAGTCCTACAGGGACCGGGGAGCTGTTTTTT
TRBV7-2,TRBJ1-2,-,-,CASSLRTPGSHYGYTF,TGTGCCAGCAGCCTACGCACGCCCGGGTCTCATTATGGCTACACCTTC
TRBV10-2,TRBJ2-1,-,-,CASSDLFQESSYNEQFF,TGCGCCAGCAGTGACTTATTTCAGGAAAGCTCCTACAATGAGCAGTTCTTC
TRBV6-5,TRBJ1-2,-,TRBD1,CATLMGTGEGYTF,TGTGCCACCCTGATGGGGACAGGGGAAGGCTACACCTTC
TRBV5-1,TRBJ1-3,-,TRBD1,CASSPGTEGNTIYF,TGCGCCAGCAGCCCCGGGACAGAAGGAAACACCATATATTTT
TRBV29-1,TRBJ2-5,-,-,CSAVTNAETQYF,TGCAGCGCCGTGACTAATGCAGAGACCCAGTACTTC
TRBV5-1,TRBJ2-1,-,TRBD2,CASSFSGRSSDEQFF,TGCGCCAGCAGCTTTAGCGGGAGAAGTTCCGATGAGCAGTTCTTC
TRBV19,TRBJ1-6,-,-,CASSINPAQNSPLHF,TGTGCCAGTAGTATTAATCCAGCCCAGAATTCACCCCTCCACTTT
TRBV6-1,TRBJ2-7,-,TRBD1,CASSPGQGAGEQYF,TGTGCCAGCAGCCCGGGACAGGGGGCGGGGGAGCAGTACTTC
TRBV10-1,TRBJ1-1,-,TRBD1,CASSGGTGEAFF,TGCGCCAGCAGTGGGGGGACAGGAGAAGCTTTCTTT
TRBV11-2,TRBJ2-7,-,-,CASSRPGRYEQYF,TGTGCCAGCAGCCGACCGGGACGATACGAGCAGTACTTC
TRBV6-4,TRBJ1-5,-,-,CASSSQEGQPQHF,TGTGCCAGCAGTTCCCAGGAGGGGCAGCCCCAGCATTTT
TRBV10-3,TRBJ1-2,-,TRBD1,CAIGGPNYGYTF,TGTGCCATAGGGGGCCCAAACTATGGCTACACCTTC
TRBV7-9,TRBJ1-4,few,-,CASSLAQGTNEKLFF,TGTGCCAGCAGCTTGGCTCAGGGGACTAATGAAAAACTGTTTTTT
TRBV6-4,TRBJ2-5,-,TRBD2,CASSDRLAGGQETQYF,TGTGCCAGCAGTGACCGACTAGCGGGAGGTCAAGAGACCCAGTACTTC
TRBV2,TRBJ2-5,-,TRBD2,CASSTRGGREETQYF,TGTGCCAGCAGTACCCGGGGGGGTAGGGAAGAGACCCAGTACTTC
TRBV6-1,TRBJ1-4,-,TRBD1,CASSEQGAVEKLFF,TGTGCCAGCAGCGAACAGGGGGCAGTTGAAAAACTGTTTTTT
TRBV10-3,TRBJ2-7,few,TRBD2,CAISGLAGAYEQYF,TGTGCCATCAGTGGGCTAGCGGGAGCGTACGAGCAGTACTTC
TRBV11-2,TRBJ2-5,-,-,CASSLGEQETQYF,TGTGCCAGCAGCTTGGGGGAACAAGAGACCCAGTACTTC
TRBV29-1,TRBJ2-1,-,TRBD1,CSVYHPQKGQGAIEFF,TGCAGCGTTTACCATCCCCAAAAGGGACAGGGTGCCATAGAGTTCTTC
TRBV7-6,TRBJ2-5,-,-,CASSRNQETQYF,TGTGCCAGCAGCAGGAACCAAGAGACCCAGTACTTC
TRBV11-3,TRBJ2-5,-,-,CASSFQGEETQYF,TGTGCCAGCAGCTTTCAGGGCGAAGAGACCCAGTACTTC
TRBV18,TRBJ1-5,-,TRBD1,CASSQNDRGNQPQHF,TGTGCCAGCTCACAAAACGACAGGGGCAATCAGCCCCAGCATTTT
TRBV5-4,TRBJ2-5,-,-,CASSLGASPQETQYF,TGTGCCAGCAGCTTGGGGGCTAGCCCCCAAGAGACCCAGTACTTC
TRBV5-1,TRBJ2-5,-,TRBD2,CASSLVAGGQGETQYF,TGCGCCAGCAGCTTGGTGGCGGGGGGTCAGGGGGAGACCCAGTACTTC
TRBV11-1,TRBJ2-1,-,TRBD1,CASSLGTAYNEQFF,TGTGCCAGCAGCCTGGGGACAGCGTACAATGAGCAGTTCTTC
TRBV5-1,TRBJ2-5,-,TRBD2,CASSSGLAGQETQYF,TGCGCCAGCAGCTCGGGACTAGCGGGGCAAGAGACCCAGTACTTC
TRBV10-2,TRBJ2-4,-,TRBD2,CASRTSGGGMGNIQYF,TGCGCCAGCCGGACTAGCGGGGGGGGAATGGGAAACATTCAGTACTTC
TRBV5-1,TRBJ2-1,-,TRBD2,CASSFTTSNYNEQFF,TGCGCCAGCAGCTTCACGACTAGCAACTACAATGAGCAGTTCTTC
TRBV5-6,TRBJ2-2,-,-,CASSLALPTNTGELFF,TGTGCCAGCAGCTTGGCCTTGCCTACGAACACCGGGGAGCTGTTTTTT
TRBV19,TRBJ1-5,once,-,CASGYQPQHF,TGTGCCAGTGGGTATCAGCCCCAGCATTTT
TRBV7-2,TRBJ2-7,-,TRBD2,CASSASGSSYEQYF,TGTGCCAGCAGCGCTAGCGGGAGTAGCTACGAGCAGTACTTC
TRBV5-4,TRBJ1-3,-,TRBD1,CASSYRGGNTIYF,TGTGCCAGCAGTTACAGGGGAGGAAACACCATATATTTT
TRBV19,TRBJ1-5,-,TRBD1,CASSIVQGAGQPQHF,TGTGCCAGTAGTATAGTACAGGGGGCAGGCCAGCCCCAGCATTTT
TRBV5-1,TRBJ2-5,-,TRBD2,CASSFQAGGGETQYF,TGCGCCAGCAGCTTTCAGGCGGGGGGCGGGGAGACCCAGTACTTC
TRBV27,TRBJ2-7,-,TRBD1,CASSIRTGGYEQYF,TGTGCCAGCAGTATCAGGACAGGGGGCTACGAGCAGTACTTC
TRBV18,TRBJ2-7,-,-,CASSPENPPSEQYF,TGTGCCAGCTCACCGGAGAATCCCCCTTCCGAGCAGTACTTC
TRBV7-3,TRBJ2-3,-,-,CASSPRLGGTDTQYF,TGTGCCAGCAGCCCTCGACTAGGAGGCACAGATACGCAGTATTTT
TRBV5-1,TRBJ2-3,-,TRBD1,CASSSGQGQADTQYF,TGCGCCAGCAGCTCAGGACAGGGTCAGGCAGATACGCAGTATTTT
TRBV5-1,TRBJ1-5,-,-,CASSLGGEGQPQHF,TGCGCCAGCAGCTTAGGGGGGGAAGGTCAGCCCCAGCATTTT
TRBV5-1,TRBJ2-2,-,-,CASGPGTRTGELFF,TGCGCCAGCGGTCCGGGCACCCGGACCGGGGAGCTGTTTTTT
TRBV27,TRBJ1-2,-,-,CASSPNWGVNYYGYTF,TGTGCCAGCAGTCCTAATTGGGGGGTAAATTACTATGGCTACACCTTC
TRBV11-2,TRBJ2-7,-,-,CASSLKRDLLQQYF,TGTGCCAGCAGCCTCAAAAGGGACTTACTCCAGCAGTACTTC
TRBV2,TRBJ2-5,once,-,CASKEVMGVETQYF,TGTGCCAGCAAGGAGGTCATGGGTGTCGAGACCCAGTACTTC
TRBV11-2,TRBJ2-7,-,TRBD1,CASSSTSGQGLYEQYF,TGTGCCAGCAGCTCCACATCGGGACAGGGACTGTACGAGCAGTACTTC
TRBV6-5,TRBJ1-6,few,TRBD1,CASSAGQGGSPLHF,TGTGCCAGCAGTGCGGGACAGGGAGGTTCACCCCTCCACTTT
TRBV18,TRBJ1-1,-,TRBD1,CASSPGQTEAFF,TGTGCCAGCTCACCGGGACAGACTGAAGCTTTCTTT
TRBV5-3,TRBJ2-2,-,-,CARSLTGYRAGELFF,TGTGCCAGAAGCCTGACAGGCTATAGGGCCGGGGAGCTGTTTTTT
TRBV5-1,TRBJ1-2,few,-,CASSGTREDDGYTF,TGCGCCAGCAGCGGCACCAGGGAGGACGATGGCTACACCTTC
TRBV7-6,TRBJ2-7,-,-,CASSLDPPYEQYF,TGTGCCAGCAGCTTAGATCCACCCTACGAGCAGTACTTC
TRBV19,TRBJ2-7,-,TRBD1,CASNPRQGSGEQYF,TGTGCCAGTAACCCACGACAGGGGTCGGGCGAGCAGTACTTC